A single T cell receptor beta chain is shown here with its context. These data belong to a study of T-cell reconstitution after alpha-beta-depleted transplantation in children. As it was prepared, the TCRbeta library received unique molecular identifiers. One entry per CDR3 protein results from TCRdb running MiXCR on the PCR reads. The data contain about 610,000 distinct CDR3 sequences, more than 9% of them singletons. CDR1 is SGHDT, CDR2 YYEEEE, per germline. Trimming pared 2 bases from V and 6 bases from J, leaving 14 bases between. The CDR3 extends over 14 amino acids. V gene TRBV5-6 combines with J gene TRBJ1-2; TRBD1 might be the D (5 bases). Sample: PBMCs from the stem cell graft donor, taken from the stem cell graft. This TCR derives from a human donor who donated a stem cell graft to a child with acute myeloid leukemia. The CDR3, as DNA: TGTGCCAGCAGCTTTGGGGGAACTACCCATGGCTACACCTTC. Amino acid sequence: CASSFGGTTHGYTF.